These T cell receptor beta chains were read from a single sample in a study of shared T cell receptors in the human thymus. Only in-frame clones appear in the TCRdb table, and some are missing; sequencing was by immunoSEQ multiplex PCR. The sample shows about 380,000 clones, 85% to 95% of them seen only once. Material for sequencing was thymocytes. These receptors all stem from a human donor. CDR3s include the opening cysteine and the closing phenylalanine or tryptophan. The D gene is left open where the match is weak. The size of a clone is reported for some rows only, either as once, few or many, or as a class for expanded clones.

d_call: TRBD2
v_call: TRBV5-4
j_call: TRBJ2-7
clone_size: -
cdr3_aa: CASSLGREGLREQYF
cdr3_nt: TGTGCCAGCAGCTTGGGACGGGAGGGCCTGCGGGAGCAGTACTTC

d_call: -
v_call: TRBV28
j_call: TRBJ2-5
clone_size: -
cdr3_aa: CASSLTDSQETQYF
cdr3_nt: TGTGCCAGCAGTTTGACCGACAGCCAAGAGACCCAGTACTTC

d_call: -
v_call: TRBV19
j_call: TRBJ1-5
clone_size: -
cdr3_aa: CASSIGQWGFWPYSNQPQHF
cdr3_nt: TGTGCCAGTAGTATAGGCCAATGGGGATTTTGGCCTTATAGCAATCAGCCCCAGCATTTT

d_call: -
v_call: TRBV19
j_call: TRBJ2-2
clone_size: -
cdr3_aa: CASSPSGAGTGELFF
cdr3_nt: TGTGCCAGTAGTCCGTCTGGGGCAGGAACCGGGGAGCTGTTTTTT

d_call: -
v_call: TRBV10-1
j_call: TRBJ2-4
clone_size: -
cdr3_aa: CASSEQGGIQYF
cdr3_nt: TGCGCCAGCAGTGAACAGGGAGGCATTCAGTACTTC

d_call: -
v_call: TRBV18
j_call: TRBJ1-1
clone_size: -
cdr3_aa: CASSQPQIWGGEAFF
cdr3_nt: TGTGCCAGCTCGCAACCACAAATTTGGGGAGGTGAAGCTTTCTTT

d_call: -
v_call: TRBV28
j_call: TRBJ1-1
clone_size: -
cdr3_aa: CASSFGGSSTEAFF
cdr3_nt: TGTGCCAGCAGTTTCGGGGGGTCGAGCACTGAAGCTTTCTTT

d_call: -
v_call: TRBV27
j_call: TRBJ2-1
clone_size: -
cdr3_aa: CASGAWGFSYNEQFF
cdr3_nt: TGTGCCAGCGGGGCTTGGGGGTTCTCCTACAATGAGCAGTTCTTC

d_call: TRBD1
v_call: TRBV5-5
j_call: TRBJ2-7
clone_size: -
cdr3_aa: CASSLSEQGACEQYF
cdr3_nt: TGTGCCAGCAGCCTCTCTGAACAGGGGGCTTGCGAGCAGTACTTC

d_call: -
v_call: TRBV27
j_call: TRBJ1-2
clone_size: -
cdr3_aa: CASSLSGTRVYTF
cdr3_nt: TGTGCCAGCAGTCTATCCGGGACCAGAGTCTACACCTTC

d_call: -
v_call: TRBV28
j_call: TRBJ1-2
clone_size: -
cdr3_aa: CASSLEVRNYGYTF
cdr3_nt: TGTGCCAGCAGTTTAGAGGTTAGGAACTATGGCTACACCTTC

d_call: -
v_call: TRBV7-2
j_call: TRBJ2-3
clone_size: -
cdr3_aa: CASSSVGRPRDTQYF
cdr3_nt: TGTGCCAGCAGCTCGGTGGGACGCCCGAGGGATACGCAGTATTTT

d_call: -
v_call: TRBV4-1
j_call: TRBJ1-2
clone_size: -
cdr3_aa: CASSPRNTSGMGYTF
cdr3_nt: TGCGCCAGCAGCCCCCGGAACACTTCGGGGATGGGCTACACCTTC

d_call: -
v_call: TRBV28
j_call: TRBJ2-1
clone_size: -
cdr3_aa: CASSSLMGPSSYNEQFF
cdr3_nt: TGTGCCAGCAGTTCATTAATGGGGCCCTCCTCCTACAATGAGCAGTTCTTC

d_call: -
v_call: TRBV6-5
j_call: TRBJ2-7
clone_size: -
cdr3_aa: CASSYTVPASEQYF
cdr3_nt: TGTGCCAGCAGTTACACCGTTCCGGCCTCCGAGCAGTACTTC

d_call: -
v_call: TRBV9
j_call: TRBJ2-1
clone_size: once
cdr3_aa: CASSRFVSVGATYNEQFF
cdr3_nt: TGTGCCAGCAGCCGGTTCGTTTCTGTGGGCGCTACCTACAATGAGCAGTTCTTC

d_call: -
v_call: TRBV7-9
j_call: TRBJ1-5
clone_size: -
cdr3_aa: CASSSRGQPQHF
cdr3_nt: TGTGCCAGCAGCTCTAGAGGGCAGCCCCAGCATTTT

d_call: -
v_call: TRBV6-4
j_call: TRBJ1-1
clone_size: -
cdr3_aa: CASRGDGDTEAFF
cdr3_nt: TGTGCCAGCAGGGGGGACGGCGACACTGAAGCTTTCTTT